This T cell receptor (beta chain) was recorded in a study of T cell responses to AZD1222 COVID-19 vaccine. This table comes from immunoSEQ multiplex PCR, and its TCRdb copy is limited to in-frame clones, with some not included. Altogether about 160,000 clones are present, 90% to 95% being singletons, with the ten largest covering roughly 5%. CDR1 is GTSNPN and CDR2 is SVGIG in the germline V gene (reference sequence). The CDR3 is made up of 17 amino acids. V lost 5 bases, J lost 7 bases, and 24 bases lay in between. The sequenced sample was peripheral blood, obtained 28 days after the second AZD1222 dose. The V gene is TRBV30, the J gene TRBJ1-6; maybe TRBD1 (5 bases). This receptor was obtained from an adult who received the AZD1222 COVID-19 vaccine. CDR3 sequence (DNA): TGTGCCTGGGCCCTTCGGGGCTCTTTATCTCCCAATTCACCCCTCCACTTT. Its translation is CAWALRGSLSPNSPLHF.